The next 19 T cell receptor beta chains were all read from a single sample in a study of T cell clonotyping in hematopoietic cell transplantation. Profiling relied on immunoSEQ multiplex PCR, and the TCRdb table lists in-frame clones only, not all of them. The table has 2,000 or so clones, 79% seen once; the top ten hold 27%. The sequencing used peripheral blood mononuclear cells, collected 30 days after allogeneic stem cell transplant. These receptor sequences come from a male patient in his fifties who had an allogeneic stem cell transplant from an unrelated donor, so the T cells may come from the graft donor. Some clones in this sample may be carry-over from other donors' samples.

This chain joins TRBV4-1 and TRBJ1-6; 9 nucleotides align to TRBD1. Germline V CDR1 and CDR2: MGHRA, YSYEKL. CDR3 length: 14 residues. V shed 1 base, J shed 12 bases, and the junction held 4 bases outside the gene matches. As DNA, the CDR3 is TGCGCCAGCAGCCAAGGACAGGGGGAGAAACCCCTCCACTTT. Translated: CASSQGQGEKPLHF.

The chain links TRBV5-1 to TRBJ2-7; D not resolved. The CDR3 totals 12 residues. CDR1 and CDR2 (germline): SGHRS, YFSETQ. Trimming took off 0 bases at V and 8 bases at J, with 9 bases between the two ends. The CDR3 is CASSLGWGKQYF. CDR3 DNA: TGCGCCAGCAGCTTGGGATGGGGAAAGCAGTACTTC. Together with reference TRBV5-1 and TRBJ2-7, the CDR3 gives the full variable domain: KAGVTQTPRYLIKTRGQQVTLSCSPISGHRSVSWYQQTPGQGLQFLFEYFSETQRNKGNFPGRFSGRQFSNSRSEMNVSTLELGDSALYLCASSLGWGKQYFGPGTRLTVT.

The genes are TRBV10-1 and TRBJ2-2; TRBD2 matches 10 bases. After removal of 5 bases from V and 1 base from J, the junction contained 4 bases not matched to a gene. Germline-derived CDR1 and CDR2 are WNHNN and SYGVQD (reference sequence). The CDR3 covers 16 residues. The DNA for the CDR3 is TGCGCCAGCAGTCCCTGGACTAGCGGGAACACCGGGGAGCTGTTTTTT. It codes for CASSPWTSGNTGELFF.

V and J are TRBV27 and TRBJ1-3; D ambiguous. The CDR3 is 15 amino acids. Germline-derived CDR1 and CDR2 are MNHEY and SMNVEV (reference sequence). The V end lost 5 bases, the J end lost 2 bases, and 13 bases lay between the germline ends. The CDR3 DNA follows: TGTGCCAGCAGTCCTACAGCGGCTGCTGGAAACACCATATATTTT. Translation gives CASSPTAAAGNTIYF.

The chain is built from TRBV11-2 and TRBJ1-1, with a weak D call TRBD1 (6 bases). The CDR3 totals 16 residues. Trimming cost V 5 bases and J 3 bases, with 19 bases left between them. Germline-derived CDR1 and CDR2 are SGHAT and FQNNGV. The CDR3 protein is CASSPTINREDTEAFF. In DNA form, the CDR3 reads TGTGCCAGCAGCCCGACTATAAACAGGGAGGACACTGAAGCTTTCTTT. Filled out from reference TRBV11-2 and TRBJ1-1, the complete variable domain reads EAGVAQSPRYKIIEKRQSVAFWCNPISGHATLYWYQQILGQGPKLLIQFQNNGVVDDSQLPKDRFSAERLKGVDSTLKIQPAKLEDSAVYLCASSPTINREDTEAFFGQGTRLTVV.

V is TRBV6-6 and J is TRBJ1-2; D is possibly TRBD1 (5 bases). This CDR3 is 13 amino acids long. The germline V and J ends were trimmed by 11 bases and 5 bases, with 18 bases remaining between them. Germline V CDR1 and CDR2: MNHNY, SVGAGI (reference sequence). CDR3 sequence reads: CAARRAGGYGYTF. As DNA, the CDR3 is TGTGCCGCGAGAAGGGCCGGGGGTTATGGCTACACCTTC.

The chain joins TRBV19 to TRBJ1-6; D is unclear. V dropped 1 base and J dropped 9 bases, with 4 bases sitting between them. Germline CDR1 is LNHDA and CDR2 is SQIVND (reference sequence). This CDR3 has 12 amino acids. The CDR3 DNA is TGTGCCAGTAGTATAGGGGTTTCACCCCTCCACTTT. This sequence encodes CASSIGVSPLHF.

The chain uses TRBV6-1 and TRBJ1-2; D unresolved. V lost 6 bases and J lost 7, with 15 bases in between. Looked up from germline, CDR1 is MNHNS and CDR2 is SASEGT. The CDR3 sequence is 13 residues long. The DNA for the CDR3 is TGTGCCAGCAGAGCGAAAGGTATCGGTGGCTACACCTTC. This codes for CASRAKGIGGYTF.

DNA for the CDR3: TGTGCCAGCAGTTACGTCGGGGCACTCTCTGGAAACACCATATATTTT. Amino acid sequence: CASSYVGALSGNTIYF. V and J are TRBV6-7 and TRBJ1-3; D might be TRBD1 (5 bases). TRBV6-7 is an ORF, with its function uncertain. V shed 2 bases and J shed 0 bases, with 11 bases lying between them. The CDR3 loop spans 16 amino acids.

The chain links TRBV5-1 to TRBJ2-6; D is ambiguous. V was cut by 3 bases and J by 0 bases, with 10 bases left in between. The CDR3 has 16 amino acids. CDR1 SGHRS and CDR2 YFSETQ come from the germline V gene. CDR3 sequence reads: CASSSQMNSGANVLTF. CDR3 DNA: TGCGCCAGCAGCTCCCAAATGAACTCTGGGGCCAACGTCCTGACTTTC.

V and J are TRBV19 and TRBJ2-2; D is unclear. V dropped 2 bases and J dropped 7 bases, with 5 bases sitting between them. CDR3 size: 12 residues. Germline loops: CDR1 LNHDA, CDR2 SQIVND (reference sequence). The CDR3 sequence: CASSILFGELFF. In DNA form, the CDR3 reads TGTGCCAGTAGTATATTGTTCGGGGAGCTGTTTTTT.

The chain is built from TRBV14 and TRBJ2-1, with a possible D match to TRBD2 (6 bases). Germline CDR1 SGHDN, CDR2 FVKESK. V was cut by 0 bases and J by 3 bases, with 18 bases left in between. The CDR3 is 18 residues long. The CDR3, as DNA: TGTGCCAGCAGCCAAGATCTAGGTGGGCTAGCGAACTACAATGAGCAGTTCTTC. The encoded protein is CASSQDLGGLANYNEQFF.

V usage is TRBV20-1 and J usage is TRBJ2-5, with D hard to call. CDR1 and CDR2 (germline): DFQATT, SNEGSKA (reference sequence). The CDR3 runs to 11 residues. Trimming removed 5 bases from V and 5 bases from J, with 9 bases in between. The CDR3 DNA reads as TGCAGTGCTCTAGGAAGGGAGACCCAGTACTTC. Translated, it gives CSALGRETQYF.

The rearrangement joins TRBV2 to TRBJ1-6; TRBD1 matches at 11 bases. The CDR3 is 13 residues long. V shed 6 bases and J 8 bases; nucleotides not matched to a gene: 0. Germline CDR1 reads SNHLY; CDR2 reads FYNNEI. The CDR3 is CASRGQGDSPLHF. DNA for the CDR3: TGTGCCAGCAGGGGACAGGGGGATTCACCCCTCCACTTT.

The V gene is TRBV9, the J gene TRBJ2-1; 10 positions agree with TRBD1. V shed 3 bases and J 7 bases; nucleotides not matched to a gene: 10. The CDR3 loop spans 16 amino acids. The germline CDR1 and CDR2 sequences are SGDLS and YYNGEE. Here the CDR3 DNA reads TGTGCCAGCAGCGGCAAACCGGGACAGGGGAGAAATGAGCAGTTCTTC. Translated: CASSGKPGQGRNEQFF.

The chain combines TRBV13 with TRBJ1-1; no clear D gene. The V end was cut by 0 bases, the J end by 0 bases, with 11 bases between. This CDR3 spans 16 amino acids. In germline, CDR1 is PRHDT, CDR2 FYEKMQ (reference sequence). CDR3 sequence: CASSLGVAHMNTEAFF. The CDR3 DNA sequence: TGTGCCAGCAGCTTAGGCGTCGCCCACATGAACACTGAAGCTTTCTTT.

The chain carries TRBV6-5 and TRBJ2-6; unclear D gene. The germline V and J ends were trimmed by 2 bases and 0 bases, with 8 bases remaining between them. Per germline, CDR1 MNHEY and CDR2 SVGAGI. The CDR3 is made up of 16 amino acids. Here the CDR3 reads CASSYGSYSGANVLTF. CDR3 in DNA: TGTGCCAGCAGTTACGGGTCTTACTCTGGGGCCAACGTCCTGACTTTC.

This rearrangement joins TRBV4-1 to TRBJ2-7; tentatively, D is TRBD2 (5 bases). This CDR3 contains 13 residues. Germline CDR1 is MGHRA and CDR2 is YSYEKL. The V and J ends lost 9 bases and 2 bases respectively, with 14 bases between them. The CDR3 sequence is CASSEGWTYEQYF. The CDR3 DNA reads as TGCGCCAGTAGCGAAGGGTGGACCTACGAGCAGTACTTC.

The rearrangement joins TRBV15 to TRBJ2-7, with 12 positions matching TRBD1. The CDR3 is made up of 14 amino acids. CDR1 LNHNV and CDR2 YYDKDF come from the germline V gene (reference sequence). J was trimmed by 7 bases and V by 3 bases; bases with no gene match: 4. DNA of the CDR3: TGTGCCACCAGCAGGGGACAGGGGGCGCGAGAGCAGTACTTC. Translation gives CATSRGQGAREQYF.